The rows below give T cell receptor beta chains drawn from one sample of a study of cytotoxic CD8 clonotypes in ibrutinib-treated CLL. Libraries were prepared by immunoSEQ multiplex PCR; TCRdb keeps only in-frame clonotypes and omits some of them. The repertoire holds more than 200,000 clones, with roughly 79% as singletons. Sequencing used PBMCs, obtained after 12 months of ibrutinib treatment. The receptors here all came from a human donor with chronic lymphocytic leukemia. CDR3s include the opening cysteine and the closing phenylalanine or tryptophan. Fields, in order: D gene, J gene, V gene, clone size, CDR3 protein, CDR3 DNA. The D gene is left open where the match is weak. Clone sizes are given selectively: once, few, many, or a class where the clone is expanded.

D gene: TRBD2; J gene: TRBJ2-1; V gene: TRBV4-1; clone size: -; CDR3 protein: CASSHRSGSSYNEQFF; CDR3 DNA: TGCGCCAGCAGCCATCGGAGCGGGAGCTCCTACAATGAGCAGTTCTTC
D gene: -; J gene: TRBJ2-3; V gene: TRBV7-6; clone size: -; CDR3 protein: CASSTGDDTDTQYF; CDR3 DNA: TGTGCCAGCAGCACTGGGGACGACACAGATACGCAGTATTTT
D gene: TRBD1; J gene: TRBJ1-1; V gene: TRBV5-1; clone size: once; CDR3 protein: CASSGRTGARTEAFF; CDR3 DNA: TGCGCCAGCAGCGGGAGGACAGGGGCTAGAACTGAAGCTTTCTTT
D gene: -; J gene: TRBJ2-7; V gene: TRBV6-6; clone size: -; CDR3 protein: CASSGEYEQYF; CDR3 DNA: TGTGCCAGCAGTGGGGAGTACGAGCAGTACTTC
D gene: -; J gene: TRBJ2-7; V gene: TRBV15; clone size: once; CDR3 protein: CATSRGRLGYEQYF; CDR3 DNA: TGTGCCACCAGCAGAGGTAGACTAGGTTACGAGCAGTACTTC
D gene: -; J gene: TRBJ1-2; V gene: TRBV6-5; clone size: -; CDR3 protein: CASSYDGLYGYTF; CDR3 DNA: TGTGCCAGCAGTTACGACGGACTCTATGGCTACACCTTC
D gene: -; J gene: TRBJ2-2; V gene: TRBV7-8; clone size: -; CDR3 protein: CASSLAGVVGAAGELFF; CDR3 DNA: TGTGCCAGCAGCTTAGCGGGTGTGGTGGGGGCGGCCGGGGAGCTGTTTTTT
D gene: -; J gene: TRBJ2-3; V gene: TRBV6-5; clone size: few; CDR3 protein: CARCDRSSTDTQYF; CDR3 DNA: TGTGCCCGGTGTGACAGGTCTAGCACAGATACGCAGTATTTT
D gene: -; J gene: TRBJ2-7; V gene: TRBV10-2; clone size: -; CDR3 protein: CASSTGGGYEQYF; CDR3 DNA: TGCGCCAGCAGCACAGGGGGGGGCTACGAGCAGTACTTC
D gene: TRBD2; J gene: TRBJ2-5; V gene: TRBV19; clone size: few; CDR3 protein: CASSRSTSGRAGETQYF; CDR3 DNA: TGTGCCAGTAGTAGGAGTACTAGCGGGAGGGCCGGGGAGACCCAGTACTTC
D gene: -; J gene: TRBJ1-3; V gene: TRBV7-9; clone size: once; CDR3 protein: CASGLPGGLISGNTIYF; CDR3 DNA: TGTGCCAGCGGGCTCCCTGGGGGTCTGATCTCTGGAAACACCATATATTTT
D gene: -; J gene: TRBJ1-5; V gene: TRBV10-3; clone size: many; CDR3 protein: CAISEFWGRISNQPQHF; CDR3 DNA: TGTGCCATCAGTGAGTTTTGGGGGCGAATCAGCAATCAGCCCCAGCATTTT
D gene: -; J gene: TRBJ1-2; V gene: TRBV28; clone size: -; CDR3 protein: CASRGPGRGYGYTF; CDR3 DNA: TGTGCCAGCAGAGGGCCCGGAAGGGGCTATGGCTACACCTTC
D gene: -; J gene: TRBJ1-4; V gene: TRBV5-4; clone size: -; CDR3 protein: CASSAWGGTNEKLFF; CDR3 DNA: TGTGCCAGCAGTGCGTGGGGTGGGACTAATGAAAAACTGTTTTTT
D gene: -; J gene: TRBJ2-7; V gene: TRBV13; clone size: -; CDR3 protein: CASSIYRDIRNEQYF; CDR3 DNA: TGTGCCAGCAGCATCTACCGGGACATCCGGAACGAGCAGTACTTC
D gene: -; J gene: TRBJ2-1; V gene: TRBV7-9; clone size: -; CDR3 protein: CASGYGNEQFF; CDR3 DNA: TGTGCCAGCGGCTATGGAAATGAGCAGTTCTTC
D gene: -; J gene: TRBJ2-7; V gene: TRBV5-1; clone size: -; CDR3 protein: CASSLAGPYEQYF; CDR3 DNA: TGCGCCAGCAGCTTAGCAGGCCCCTACGAGCAGTACTTC
D gene: -; J gene: TRBJ1-6; V gene: TRBV5-6; clone size: few; CDR3 protein: CASRYGQTNSPLHF; CDR3 DNA: TGTGCCAGCAGGTATGGACAGACGAATTCACCCCTCCACTTT
D gene: -; J gene: TRBJ1-2; V gene: TRBV28; clone size: few; CDR3 protein: CASSLVDRIYGYTF; CDR3 DNA: TGTGCCAGCAGTTTAGTGGACAGAATATATGGCTACACCTTC
D gene: TRBD2; J gene: TRBJ2-1; V gene: TRBV19; clone size: -; CDR3 protein: CASSTGLAQSSYNEQFF; CDR3 DNA: TGTGCCAGTAGTACTGGACTAGCGCAGAGCTCCTACAATGAGCAGTTCTTC